These 32 T cell receptor beta chains were all obtained from the same sample, sequenced in a study of blood T cell repertoires in COVID-19. The repertoire was sequenced with immunoSEQ multiplex PCR; TCRdb's copy has only in-frame clones and lacks some. The sample has about 130,000 clones, about 80% seen once. The sample taken for sequencing was PBMCs or T cells enriched from blood (not recorded which). The receptors originated from a man over 45 who had recovered from COVID-19.

This rearrangement joins TRBV4-1 to TRBJ1-4; 7 positions agree with TRBD1. Germline CDR1 is MGHRA and CDR2 is YSYEKL. The CDR3 consists of 13 residues. V shed 0 bases, J shed 17 bases, and the junction held 9 bases outside the gene matches. The DNA of the CDR3 is TGCGCCAGCAGCCAAGAGGCGTCAGGGGGGTTCTTTTTT. Translation gives CASSQEASGGFFF.

The chain employs TRBV10-3 and TRBJ1-1; 8 positions match TRBD1. The ends lost 5 bases at V and 3 bases at J; junction bases unmatched: 2. Germline CDR1 is ENHRY and CDR2 is SYGVKD. This CDR3 comprises 13 residues. The CDR3 reads CAISLQGDTEAFF. In DNA form, the CDR3 reads TGTGCCATCAGTTTACAGGGGGACACTGAAGCTTTCTTT.

In the case of this clone: Other DNA sequences within the sample encode an identical CDR3. The CDR3, as DNA: TGTGCCAGCTCTCCAGGGACAGGCAATCAGCCCCAGCATTTT. Amino acid sequence: CASSPGTGNQPQHF. The chain joins TRBV18 to TRBJ1-5, with 7 bases matching TRBD1. V lost 6 bases to trimming and J lost 2 bases; unmatched junction nucleotides: 4. CDR1 is KGHSH and CDR2 is LQKENI in the germline V gene. CDR3 size: 14 residues.

The rearrangement links TRBV10-3 to TRBJ2-1; 7 bases line up with TRBD1. The germline V gene has CDR1 ENHRY and CDR2 SYGVKD. This CDR3 is built from 12 residues. V dropped 6 bases and J dropped 9; count of bases not matched to a gene: 5. CDR3 nucleotides: TGTGCCATCAGCGGACAGGCAGGTGAGCAGTTCTTC. Translation gives CAISGQAGEQFF.

The genes are TRBV4-1 and TRBJ2-4; 11 bases fit TRBD1. Germline CDR1 is MGHRA and CDR2 is YSYEKL. The CDR3 consists of 16 residues. J gave up 6 bases and V 3 bases, and 7 bases lay outside the gene matches. DNA for the CDR3: TGCGCCAGCAGCCACACCGGACAGGGGGCTATAAACATTCAGTACTTC. It specifies CASSHTGQGAINIQYF.

CDR3 bases: TGCGCCAGCAGCTGGGACAGGGAGGGTTACGAGCAGTACTTC. It is translated as CASSWDREGYEQYF. V gene TRBV5-1 combines with J gene TRBJ2-7; 9 bases map to TRBD1. The CDR3 totals 14 residues. The germline gives CDR1 SGHRS, CDR2 YFSETQ. Trimming removed 3 bases from V and 4 bases from J; junction bases left unmatched: 5.

The chain links TRBV19 to TRBJ1-2, with D uncertain. V dropped 4 bases and J dropped 4 bases, with 13 bases sitting between them. CDR1 is LNHDA and CDR2 is SQIVND in the germline V gene (reference sequence). The CDR3 is 14 residues long. The CDR3 sequence: CASSSPKEIYGYTF. CDR3 DNA: TGTGCCAGTAGTAGCCCGAAGGAGATCTATGGCTACACCTTC.

V is TRBV4-2 and J is TRBJ2-2; perhaps TRBD2 as D (5 bases). CDR1 and CDR2 from the germline V gene are LGHNA and YNFKEQ. The ends were cut back, 3 bases at V and 4 bases at J, with 15 bases in the middle. The CDR3 contains 16 residues. CDR3 sequence reads: CASSHARAGPTGELFF. CDR3 in DNA: TGTGCCAGCAGCCATGCCCGGGCGGGTCCCACCGGGGAGCTGTTTTTT.

The V gene is TRBV11-2, the J gene TRBJ2-5; D perhaps matches TRBD1 (5 bases). The CDR3 loop spans 14 amino acids. The V gene's germline CDR1 is SGHAT and CDR2 FQNNGV. Trimming removed 5 bases at V and 3 bases at J, with 13 bases between. The CDR3 region is CASSVGQYEETQYF. CDR3 DNA sequence: TGTGCCAGCAGCGTGGGGCAGTACGAAGAGACCCAGTACTTC.

This chain uses TRBV10-3 with TRBJ1-2, with TRBD1 matching 9 bases. This CDR3 is 14 amino acids long. J lost 3 bases, V lost 5 bases, and 4 bases had no gene match. CDR1 and CDR2 (germline): ENHRY, SYGVKD. CDR3 nucleotide sequence: TGTGCCATCAGTCTACAGGGGGCTGACTATGGCTACACCTTC. Translating it yields CAISLQGADYGYTF.

The chain is built from TRBV28 and TRBJ1-2, with a weak D call TRBD1 (5 bases). Germline CDR1 and CDR2: MDHEN and SYDVKM. Trimming took off 4 bases at V and 6 bases at J, with 15 bases between the two ends. CDR3 length equals 14 residues. The CDR3 region is CASSSVPQGHGYTF. In DNA form, the CDR3 reads TGTGCCAGCAGTTCCGTCCCCCAGGGCCATGGCTACACCTTC.

The CDR3 region is CASSYEGWTGSGYGYTF. CDR3 in DNA: TGTGCCAGCAGCTATGAGGGTTGGACAGGGTCGGGGTATGGCTACACCTTC. The chain links TRBV7-9 to TRBJ1-2; 8 bases are shared with TRBD1. The CDR3 consists of 17 residues. Unmatched junction bases numbered 15, after V lost 4 bases and J lost 5 bases. CDR1 and CDR2 from the germline V gene are SEHNR and FQNEAQ (reference sequence).

The chain couples TRBV7-2 to TRBJ1-4; TRBD1 aligns across 7 bases. The CDR3 loop spans 19 amino acids. Germline CDR1 and CDR2: SGHTA and FQGNSA. V gave up 1 base and J gave up 0 bases; unmatched junction bases: 11. The DNA for the CDR3 is TGTGCCAGCAGCTTAGTTCTTGGGCTAACAGGGGCAACTAATGAAAAACTGTTTTTT. Its protein product is CASSLVLGLTGATNEKLFF.

The chain's CDR3 is CASSPRRGGSTDTQYF. The CDR3 nucleotides are TGTGCCAGCTCACCCCGGCGCGGGGGGTCCACAGATACGCAGTATTTT. The genes are TRBV18 and TRBJ2-3, with TRBD2 matching over 8 bases. CDR1 and CDR2 from the germline V gene are KGHSH and LQKENI. The length of the CDR3 is 16 residues. V lost 3 bases, J lost 2 bases, and 7 bases stayed unmatched.

There are a few counts of this clone. CDR3 sequence (DNA): TGTGCCAGCTGCCTGCTTGCGGATAGCAATCAGCCCCAGCATTTT. Translated, it gives CASCLLADSNQPQHF. This sequence joins TRBV6-5 and TRBJ1-5; D is unresolved. The ends were cut back, 8 bases at V and 0 bases at J, with 14 bases in the middle. The CDR3 contains 15 residues. Germline V gene data show CDR1 as MNHEY and CDR2 as SVGAGI.

V is TRBV7-6 and J is TRBJ1-1, with 7 bases fitting TRBD1. This CDR3 is 15 amino acids long. Germline loops: CDR1 SGHVS, CDR2 FNYEAQ. After removal of 4 bases from V and 1 base from J, the junction contained 6 bases not matched to a gene. The CDR3 bases are TGTGCCAGCAGCTCCCGACAGGGCGCGAACACTGAAGCTTTCTTT. Amino acids: CASSSRQGANTEAFF.

The genes are TRBV7-3 and TRBJ2-2; no firm D call. V lost 3 bases to trimming and J lost 1 base, with 6 bases between them. Germline V gives CDR1 SGHTA, CDR2 FQGTGA. The CDR3 runs to 14 residues. The CDR3, as DNA: TGTGCCAGCAGCTTCAACAGGAACACCGGGGAGCTGTTTTTT. It is translated as CASSFNRNTGELFF.

The chain recombines TRBV18 with TRBJ2-1; weak D call: TRBD2 (6 bases). Germline CDR1 and CDR2: KGHSH and LQKENI. The CDR3 consists of 13 residues. Trimming removed 2 bases from V and 8 bases from J, with 10 bases in between. In nucleotides, the CDR3 is TGTGCCAGCTCACCAGTGCGGGATCATGAGCAGTTCTTC. It codes for CASSPVRDHEQFF.

The genes are TRBV6-6 and TRBJ2-2; 12 positions match TRBD2. V shed 2 bases and J 7 bases; nucleotides not matched to a gene: 5. CDR3 length equals 16 residues. Germline loops: CDR1 MNHNY, CDR2 SVGAGI (reference sequence). CDR3 loop: CASSYGLAGYHGELFF. The CDR3 DNA reads TGTGCCAGCAGTTACGGACTAGCGGGGTATCACGGGGAGCTGTTTTTT.

The chain combines TRBV9 with TRBJ1-5; D is ambiguous. The germline CDR1 and CDR2 sequences are SGDLS and YYNGEE. The CDR3 has 13 amino acids. V was trimmed by 3 bases and J by 8 bases, leaving 12 bases between them. Here the CDR3 DNA reads TGTGCCAGCAGCGCCTCGGCGGTTGAGCCCCAGCATTTT. This codes for CASSASAVEPQHF.

The V gene is TRBV10-3, the J gene TRBJ1-6; D gene unclear. Looked up from germline, CDR1 is ENHRY and CDR2 is SYGVKD. Trimming took off 1 base at V and 0 bases at J, with 10 bases between the two ends. CDR3 length equals 17 residues. The CDR3 protein is CAISELQQSSYNSPLHF. DNA of the CDR3: TGTGCCATCAGTGAGTTACAACAGAGCTCCTATAATTCACCCCTCCACTTT.

The chain recombines TRBV7-9 with TRBJ1-5, with D unresolved. This CDR3 is built from 14 residues. V lost 1 base, J lost 4 bases, and 8 bases lay in between. CDR1 is SEHNR and CDR2 is FQNEAQ in the germline V gene (reference sequence). The CDR3, as DNA: TGTGCCAGCAGCTTAGGAGGGTTGAATCAGCCCCAGCATTTT. It yields the protein CASSLGGLNQPQHF.

In nucleotides, the CDR3 is TGTGCCACGTGGGACTTCAATCAGCCCCAGCATTTT. Protein: CATWDFNQPQHF. The chain uses TRBV10-3 and TRBJ1-5; possible D gene TRBD1, 5 bases. Germline V lookup: CDR1 ENHRY, CDR2 SYGVKD. CDR3 length: 12 amino acids. The ends were cut back, 10 bases at V and 3 bases at J, with 10 bases in the middle.

The J gene is TRBJ2-7, the V gene TRBV19; D remains unclear. The CDR3 has 13 residues. Per the germline V gene, CDR1 is LNHDA and CDR2 is SQIVND (reference sequence). Trimming left V 6 bases short and J 0 bases short, with 9 bases between. CDR3 loop: CASSPTGSYEQYF. DNA for the CDR3: TGTGCCAGTAGCCCGACGGGCTCCTACGAGCAGTACTTC.

The rearrangement uses TRBV15 and TRBJ1-5; D unresolved. This CDR3 has 14 amino acids. Between the trimmed V and J ends, which lost 3 bases and 4 bases, there was a span of 10 bases. The V gene's germline CDR1 is LNHNV and CDR2 YYDKDF (reference sequence). CDR3 amino acids: CATSRGKANQPQHF. The CDR3 coding sequence is TGTGCCACCAGCAGGGGCAAAGCTAATCAGCCCCAGCATTTT.

This clone showed up just once. The chain combines TRBV5-1 with TRBJ1-1; no reliable D call. Trimming cost V 6 bases and J 4 bases, with 13 bases left between them. CDR3 length: 13 residues. Germline loops: CDR1 SGHRS, CDR2 YFSETQ. CDR3 bases: TGCGCCAGCACCCGGGCGGGGAGCACTGAAGCTTTCTTT. Translating it yields CASTRAGSTEAFF. The entire variable domain, with the rest obtained from reference TRBV5-1 and TRBJ1-1, is as follows: KAGVTQTPRYLIKTRGQQVTLSCSPISGHRSVSWYQQTPGQGLQFLFEYFSETQRNKGNFPGRFSGRQFSNSRSEMNVSTLELGDSALYLCASTRAGSTEAFFGQGTRLTVV.

This rearrangement joins TRBV10-3 to TRBJ2-7, with 7 bases identical to TRBD1. Germline V gives CDR1 ENHRY, CDR2 SYGVKD. The trim removed 1 base at V and 1 base at J, leaving 1 base unmatched. CDR3 length: 14 residues. This CDR3 reads CAISELTGSYEQYF. The CDR3 DNA reads TGTGCCATCAGTGAGTTGACAGGGTCCTACGAGCAGTACTTC.

This clone showed up just a few times. The chain is built from TRBV6-1 and TRBJ1-3; D gene ambiguous. The V and J ends lost 1 base and 0 bases respectively, with 7 bases between them. Germline V CDR1 and CDR2: MNHNS, SASEGT. The CDR3 runs 15 residues. CDR3 sequence: CASSEVTGSGNTIYF. The DNA of the CDR3 is TGTGCCAGCAGTGAAGTAACCGGCTCTGGAAACACCATATATTTT.

The rearrangement links TRBV7-8 to TRBJ1-6, with D perhaps matching TRBD1 (6 bases). CDR3 length equals 12 residues. Per germline, CDR1 SGHVS and CDR2 FQNEAQ. For the CDR3, the DNA is TGTGTAGGAGGACAGAATAATTCACCCCTCCACTTT. Its translation is CVGGQNNSPLHF.

This chain uses TRBV27 with TRBJ1-5; D ambiguous. CDR1 and CDR2 from the germline V gene are MNHEY and SMNVEV (reference sequence). This CDR3 region has 18 residues. V lost 0 bases and J 0 bases, leaving 15 bases between the germline ends. CDR3 amino acids: CASSLSRDLTYSNQPQHF. The CDR3 DNA sequence: TGTGCCAGCAGTTTATCGCGGGATCTAACATATAGCAATCAGCCCCAGCATTTT.

V is TRBV9 and J is TRBJ1-3; a weak D match, TRBD1 (5 bases). The CDR3 contains 12 residues. Germline V CDR1 and CDR2: SGDLS, YYNGEE. The V and J ends lost 3 bases and 5 bases respectively, with 6 bases between them. This CDR3 is CASSGQRNTIYF. CDR3 nucleotides: TGTGCCAGCAGCGGACAGCGAAACACCATATATTTT. Full variable domain (missing parts from reference TRBV9 and TRBJ1-3): DSGVTQTPKHLITATGQRVTLRCSPRSGDLSVYWYQQSLDQGLQFLIQYYNGEERAKGNILERFSAQQFPDLHSELNLSSLELGDSALYFCASSGQRNTIYFGEGSWLTVV.

The chain combines TRBV7-9 with TRBJ1-2; 8 nucleotides agree with TRBD1. Germline loops: CDR1 SEHNR, CDR2 FQNEAQ (reference sequence). There are 16 residues in the CDR3. The V gene end was trimmed by 5 bases and the J gene end by 1 base; junction bases not matched to a gene: 9. The CDR3 spells CASSPDRGIFNYGYTF. CDR3 DNA: TGTGCCAGCAGCCCCGACAGGGGAATATTTAACTATGGCTACACCTTC.